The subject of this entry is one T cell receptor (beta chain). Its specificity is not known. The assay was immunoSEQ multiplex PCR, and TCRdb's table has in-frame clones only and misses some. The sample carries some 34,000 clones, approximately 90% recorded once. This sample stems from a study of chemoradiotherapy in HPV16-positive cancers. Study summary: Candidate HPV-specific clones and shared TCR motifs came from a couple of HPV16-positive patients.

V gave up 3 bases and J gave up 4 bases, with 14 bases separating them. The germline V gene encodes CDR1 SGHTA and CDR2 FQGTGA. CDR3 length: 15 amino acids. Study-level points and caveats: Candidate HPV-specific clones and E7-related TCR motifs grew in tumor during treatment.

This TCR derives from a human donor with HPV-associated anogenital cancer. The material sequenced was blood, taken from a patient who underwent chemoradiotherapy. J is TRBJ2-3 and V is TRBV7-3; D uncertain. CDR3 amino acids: CASSFSNDQADTQYF. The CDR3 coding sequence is TGTGCCAGCAGCTTTTCGAACGACCAAGCAGATACGCAGTATTTT.